This TCR beta chain was recorded in a study of OX40 agonist ivuxolimab in advanced cancers. Germline assignment: CDR1 SGHVS and CDR2 FQNEAQ. The CDR3 length is 15 residues. V was trimmed by 5 bases and J by 4 bases, leaving 15 bases between them. Data came from immunoSEQ multiplex PCR; TCRdb stores just in-frame clones and leaves some out. The profile shows some 50,000 clones, 65% to 85% of them singletons. The receptor was isolated from an adult with an advanced solid tumor such as melanoma, head and neck, liver or kidney cancer. Sample: CD4+ or CD8+ T cells sorted from blood, taken in a trial of the OX40 agonist ivuxolimab. The J gene is TRBJ1-5, the V gene TRBV7-8, with D perhaps TRBD1 (5 bases). The CDR3 bases are TGTGCCAGCAGCGTCGCCGGGGGGGTGAATCAGCCCCAGCATTTT. Protein sequence: CASSVAGGVNQPQHF. The whole variable domain, remainder taken from reference TRBV7-8 and TRBJ1-5, is GAGVSQSPRYKVAKRGQDVALRCDPISGHVSLFWYQQALGQGPEFLTYFQNEAQLDKSGLPSDRFFAERPEGSVSTLKIQRTQQEDSAVYLCASSVAGGVNQPQHFGDGTRLSIL.